The 5 T cell receptor beta chains presented below share a single source sample, sequenced in a study of cytomegalovirus exposure and HLA in healthy donors. PCR used 60 Vbeta primers and 13 Jbeta primers. TCRdb's table, derived via immunoSEQ multiplex PCR, lists solely in-frame clones and lacks some. The table has 100,000 or so clones, over 60% seen once. The specimen sequenced was PBMCs. The receptor set was obtained from a man in his thirties or forties in good health and CMV-seropositive.

The chain carries TRBV27 and TRBJ2-7; no firm D call. CDR1 and CDR2 from the germline V gene are MNHEY and SMNVEV (reference sequence). Trimming left V 3 bases short and J 2 bases short, with 8 bases between. This CDR3 region has 13 residues. CDR3: CASSLSDTYEQYF. For the CDR3, the DNA is TGTGCCAGCAGTTTGAGCGATACCTACGAGCAGTACTTC.

The chain employs TRBV6-4 and TRBJ2-1; D gene uncertain. Germline CDR1 MRHNA, CDR2 SNTAGT. V lost 5 bases to trimming and J lost 0 bases, with 5 bases between them. CDR3 length equals 13 residues. This chain's CDR3 is CASSLASYNEQFF. Written as DNA, the CDR3 is TGTGCCAGCAGTTTAGCCTCCTACAATGAGCAGTTCTTC.

V usage is TRBV5-4 and J usage is TRBJ1-6; no reliable D call. Looked up from germline, CDR1 is SGHNT and CDR2 is YYREEE (reference sequence). V was clipped by 9 bases and J by 0 bases, with 7 bases between them. This CDR3 is 13 amino acids long. The chain's CDR3 is CAIRSSYNSPLHF. The CDR3 bases are TGTGCCATCCGGAGCTCCTATAATTCACCCCTCCACTTT.

The chain couples TRBV19 to TRBJ2-1; 10 bases fit TRBD1. The CDR3 is made up of 15 amino acids. V trimming: 7 bases; J trimming: 9 bases; junction bases outside the gene matches: 12. Looked up from germline, CDR1 is LNHDA and CDR2 is SQIVND (reference sequence). The CDR3 DNA reads as TGTGCCAGTACCCCGGGACAGGGGATTATTAGTGAGCAGTTCTTC. Protein sequence: CASTPGQGIISEQFF.

Regarding this clone: Other DNA sequences in the same sample also yield this CDR3. The CDR3 is CASRAGGDTGELFF. The CDR3, as DNA: TGTGCCAGCAGGGCGGGAGGGGACACCGGGGAGCTGTTTTTT. This chain joins TRBV9 and TRBJ2-2; TRBD2 matches 9 bases. The trim removed 5 bases at V and 3 bases at J, leaving 2 bases unmatched. Germline lookup yields CDR1 SGDLS and CDR2 YYNGEE. This CDR3 contains 14 residues. Complete variable domain (other parts from reference TRBV9 and TRBJ2-2): DSGVTQTPKHLITATGQRVTLRCSPRSGDLSVYWYQQSLDQGLQFLIQYYNGEERAKGNILERFSAQQFPDLHSELNLSSLELGDSALYFCASRAGGDTGELFFGEGSRLTVL.